This TCR beta chain was retrieved from a study of blood T cell repertoires in COVID-19. Whole-study context: The cDNA or gDNA used as material had been derived from T cells, B-cell-depleted T cells, or PBMCs.

Original methodology: Reference gene primer amplification gave estimated nucleated cell counts. The method was immunoSEQ multiplex PCR; TCRdb's version includes in-frame clones alone and lacks a portion of them. The DNA gave D and trimming, while V, J and clone size come from that table. This repertoire shows hundreds of thousands of clones, about 89% found once; its top ten account for approximately 4.5%. With 2 bases removed from V and 4 bases from J, the gap between germline ends came to 21 bases. The germline V gene encodes CDR1 MNHEY and CDR2 SMNVEV (reference sequence). The CDR3 spans 17 residues.

The chain carries TRBV27 and TRBJ2-7, with D possibly matching TRBD1 (5 bases). Sequencing input: peripheral blood. This TCR came from a woman aged 25 to 39 with acute or convalescent COVID-19. CDR3 residues: CASSLRASQGGIYEQYF. Written as DNA, the CDR3 is TGTGCCAGCAGTTTACGGGCATCCCAGGGTGGGATTTACGAGCAGTACTTC.